Only one count was recorded for the clone carrying this TCR beta chain. Antigen specificity is unknown. Trimming took 10 bases from V and 2 from J, leaving 21 bases between them. This CDR3 region has 15 residues. CDR1 LNHDA and CDR2 SQIVND come from the germline V gene (reference sequence). Use of 60 Vbeta and 13 Jbeta primers characterized the PCR. The assay was immunoSEQ multiplex PCR, and TCRdb's table has in-frame clones only and misses some. The sample holds 85,000 to 130,000 clones, roughly 88% seen once. The data derive from a study of cytomegalovirus exposure and HLA in healthy donors. Broader study findings: TCR beta sequences reportedly predicted most subjects' HLA-A and HLA-B alleles accurately. Diagnosis of cytomegalovirus status made by the classifier reportedly showed high specificity and sensitivity.

Material: PBMCs. The TCR was taken from a woman between 18 and 29 years old in good health and CMV-seronegative. The V call is TRBV19, the J call TRBJ2-7; weak D call: TRBD2 (5 bases). The CDR3 DNA reads TGTGCCACCCAACCAAAGCGGACCCCTCCCTACGAGCAGTACTTC. Residues: CATQPKRTPPYEQYF.